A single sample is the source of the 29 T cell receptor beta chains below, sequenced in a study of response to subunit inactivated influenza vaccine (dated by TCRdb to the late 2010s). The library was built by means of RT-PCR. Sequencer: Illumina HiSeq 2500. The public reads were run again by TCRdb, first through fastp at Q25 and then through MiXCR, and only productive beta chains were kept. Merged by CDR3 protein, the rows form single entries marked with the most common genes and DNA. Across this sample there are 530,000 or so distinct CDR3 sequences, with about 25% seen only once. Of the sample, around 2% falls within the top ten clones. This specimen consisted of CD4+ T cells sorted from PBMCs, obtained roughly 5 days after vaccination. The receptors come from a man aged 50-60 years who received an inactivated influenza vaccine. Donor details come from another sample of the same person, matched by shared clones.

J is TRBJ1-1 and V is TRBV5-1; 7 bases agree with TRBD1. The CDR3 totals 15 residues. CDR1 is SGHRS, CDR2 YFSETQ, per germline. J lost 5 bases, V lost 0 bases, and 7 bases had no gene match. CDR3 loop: CASSLGATGNTEAFF. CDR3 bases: TGCGCCAGCAGCTTGGGGGCGACAGGGAATACTGAAGCTTTCTTT.

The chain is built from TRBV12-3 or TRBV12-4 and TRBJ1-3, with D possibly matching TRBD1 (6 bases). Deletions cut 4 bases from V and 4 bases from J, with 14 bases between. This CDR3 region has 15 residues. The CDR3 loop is CASSSPGAYGNTIYF. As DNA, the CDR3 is TGTGCCAGCAGTTCTCCGGGGGCGTACGGAAACACCATATATTTT.

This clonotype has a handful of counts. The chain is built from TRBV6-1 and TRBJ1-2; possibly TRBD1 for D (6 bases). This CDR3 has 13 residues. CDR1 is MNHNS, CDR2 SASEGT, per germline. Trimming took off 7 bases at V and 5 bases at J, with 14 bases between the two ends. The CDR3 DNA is TGTGCCAGCAAAGAACAGGGCACATATGGCTACACCTTC. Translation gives CASKEQGTYGYTF.

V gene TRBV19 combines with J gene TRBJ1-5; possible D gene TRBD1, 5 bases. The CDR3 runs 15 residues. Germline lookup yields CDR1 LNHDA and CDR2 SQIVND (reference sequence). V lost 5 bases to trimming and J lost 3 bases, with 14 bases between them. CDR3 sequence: CASSVFRANNQPQHF. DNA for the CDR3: TGTGCCAGTAGTGTGTTCAGGGCAAACAATCAGCCCCAGCATTTT.

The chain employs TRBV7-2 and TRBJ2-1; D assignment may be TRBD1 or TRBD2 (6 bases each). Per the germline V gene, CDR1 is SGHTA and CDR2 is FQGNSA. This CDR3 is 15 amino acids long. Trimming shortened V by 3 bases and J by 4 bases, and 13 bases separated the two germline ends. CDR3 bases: TGTGCCAGCAGCTTGCGGAGGGGGTTTTACAATGAGCAGTTCTTC. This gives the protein CASSLRRGFYNEQFF. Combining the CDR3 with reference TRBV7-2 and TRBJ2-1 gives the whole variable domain GAGVSQSPSNKVTEKGKDVELRCDPISGHTALYWYRQSLGQGLEFLIYFQGNSAPDKSGLPSDRFSAERTGGSVSTLTIQRTQQEDSAVYLCASSLRRGFYNEQFFGPGTRLTVL.

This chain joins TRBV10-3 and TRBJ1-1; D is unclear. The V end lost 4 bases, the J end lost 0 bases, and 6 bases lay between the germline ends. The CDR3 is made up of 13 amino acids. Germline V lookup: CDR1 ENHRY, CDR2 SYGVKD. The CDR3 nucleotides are TGTGCCATCAGTGGGCAGCTGAACACTGAAGCTTTCTTT. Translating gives CAISGQLNTEAFF.

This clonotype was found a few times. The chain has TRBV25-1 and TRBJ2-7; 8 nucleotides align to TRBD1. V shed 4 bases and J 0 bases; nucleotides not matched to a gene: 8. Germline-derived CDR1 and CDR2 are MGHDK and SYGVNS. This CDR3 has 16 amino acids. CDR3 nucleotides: TGTGCCAGCAGTGCACTCCGGGACAGGAGCTCCTACGAGCAGTACTTC. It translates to CASSALRDRSSYEQYF.

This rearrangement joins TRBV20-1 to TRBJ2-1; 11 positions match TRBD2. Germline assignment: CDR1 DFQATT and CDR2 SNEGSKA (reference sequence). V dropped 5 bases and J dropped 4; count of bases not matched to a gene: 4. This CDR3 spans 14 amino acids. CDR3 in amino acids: CSAPGTSGYNEQFF. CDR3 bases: TGCAGTGCTCCCGGGACTAGCGGTTACAATGAGCAGTTCTTC.

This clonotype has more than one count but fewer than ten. The CDR3 nucleotides read TGTGCCAGCAGGGGTGGGACAGGGGGTTTCTCTGGAAACACCATATATTTT. Translating it yields CASRGGTGGFSGNTIYF. V is TRBV2 and J is TRBJ1-3; TRBD1 matches at 11 bases. CDR1 is SNHLY and CDR2 is FYNNEI in the germline V gene. The CDR3 runs 17 residues. J gave up 0 bases and V 6 bases, and 7 bases lay outside the gene matches.

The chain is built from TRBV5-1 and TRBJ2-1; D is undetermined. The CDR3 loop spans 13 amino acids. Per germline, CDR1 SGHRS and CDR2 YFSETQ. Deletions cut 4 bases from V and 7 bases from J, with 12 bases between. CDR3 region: CASSRGLLNEQFF. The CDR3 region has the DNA TGCGCCAGCAGCAGAGGCCTACTAAATGAGCAGTTCTTC.

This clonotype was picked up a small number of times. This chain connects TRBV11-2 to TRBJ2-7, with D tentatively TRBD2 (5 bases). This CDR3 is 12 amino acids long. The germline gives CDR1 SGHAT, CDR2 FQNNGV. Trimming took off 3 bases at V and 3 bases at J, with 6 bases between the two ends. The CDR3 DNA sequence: TGTGCCAGCAGCTTCCGGGACTACGAGCAGTACTTC. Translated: CASSFRDYEQYF.

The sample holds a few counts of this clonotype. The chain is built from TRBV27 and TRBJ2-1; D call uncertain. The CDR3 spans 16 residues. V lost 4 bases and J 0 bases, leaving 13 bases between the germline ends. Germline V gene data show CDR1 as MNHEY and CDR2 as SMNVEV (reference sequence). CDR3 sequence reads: CASSWEGISSYNEQFF. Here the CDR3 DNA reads TGTGCCAGCAGTTGGGAAGGGATAAGCTCCTACAATGAGCAGTTCTTC.

CDR3 nucleotides: TGTGCCAGCAGCCGGGGACAGGGGTGGAATGAGCAGTTCTTC. This gives the protein CASSRGQGWNEQFF. The rearrangement links TRBV7-2 to TRBJ2-1, with 10 bases fitting TRBD1. After removal of 5 bases from V and 7 bases from J, the junction contained 5 bases not matched to a gene. CDR1 SGHTA and CDR2 FQGNSA come from the germline V gene. The CDR3 contains 14 residues.

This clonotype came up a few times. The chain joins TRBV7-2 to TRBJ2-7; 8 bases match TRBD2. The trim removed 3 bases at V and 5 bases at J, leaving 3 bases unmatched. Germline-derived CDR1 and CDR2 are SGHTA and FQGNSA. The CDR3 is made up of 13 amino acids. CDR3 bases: TGTGCCAGCAGCTTTAGCGGGGTCCACGAGCAGTACTTC. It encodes CASSFSGVHEQYF. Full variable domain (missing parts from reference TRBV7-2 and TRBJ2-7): GAGVSQSPSNKVTEKGKDVELRCDPISGHTALYWYRQSLGQGLEFLIYFQGNSAPDKSGLPSDRFSAERTGGSVSTLTIQRTQQEDSAVYLCASSFSGVHEQYFGPGTRLTVT.

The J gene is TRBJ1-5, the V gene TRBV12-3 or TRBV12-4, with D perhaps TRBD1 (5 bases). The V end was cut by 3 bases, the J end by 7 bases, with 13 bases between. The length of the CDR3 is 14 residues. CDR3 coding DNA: TGTGCCAGCAGTTTCACGGAAAGGGGACAGCCCCAGCATTTT. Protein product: CASSFTERGQPQHF.

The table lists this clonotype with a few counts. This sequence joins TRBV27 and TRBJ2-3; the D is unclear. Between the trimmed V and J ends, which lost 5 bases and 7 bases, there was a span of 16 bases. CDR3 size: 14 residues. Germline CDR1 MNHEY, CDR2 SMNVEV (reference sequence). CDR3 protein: CASSLTTTPNTQYF. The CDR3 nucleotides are TGTGCCAGCAGTCTAACCACTACCCCGAATACGCAGTATTTT.

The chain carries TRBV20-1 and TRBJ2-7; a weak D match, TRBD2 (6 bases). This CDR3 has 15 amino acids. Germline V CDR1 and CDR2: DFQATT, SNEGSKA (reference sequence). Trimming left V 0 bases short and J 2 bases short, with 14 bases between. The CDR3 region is CSARDGGRRPYEQYF. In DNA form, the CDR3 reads TGCAGTGCTAGAGATGGGGGGAGGCGCCCCTACGAGCAGTACTTC.

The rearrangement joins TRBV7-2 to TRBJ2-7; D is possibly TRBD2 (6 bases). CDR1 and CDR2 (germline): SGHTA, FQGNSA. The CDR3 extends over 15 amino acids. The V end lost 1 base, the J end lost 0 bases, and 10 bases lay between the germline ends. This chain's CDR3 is CASSLVPGGSYEQYF. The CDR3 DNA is TGTGCCAGCAGCTTAGTTCCCGGGGGCTCCTACGAGCAGTACTTC.

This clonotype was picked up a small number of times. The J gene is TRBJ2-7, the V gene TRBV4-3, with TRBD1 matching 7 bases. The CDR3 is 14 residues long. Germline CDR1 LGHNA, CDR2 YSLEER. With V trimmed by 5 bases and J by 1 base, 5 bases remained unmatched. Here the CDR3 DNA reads TGCGCCAGCAGCGTACGACAGGGTTCCTACGAGCAGTACTTC. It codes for CASSVRQGSYEQYF.

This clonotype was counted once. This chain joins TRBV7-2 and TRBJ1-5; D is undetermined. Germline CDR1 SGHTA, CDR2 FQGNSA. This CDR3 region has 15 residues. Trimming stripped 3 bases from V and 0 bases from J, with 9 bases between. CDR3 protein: CASSLSRYSNQPQHF. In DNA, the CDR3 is TGTGCCAGCAGCTTGAGTCGCTATAGCAATCAGCCCCAGCATTTT.

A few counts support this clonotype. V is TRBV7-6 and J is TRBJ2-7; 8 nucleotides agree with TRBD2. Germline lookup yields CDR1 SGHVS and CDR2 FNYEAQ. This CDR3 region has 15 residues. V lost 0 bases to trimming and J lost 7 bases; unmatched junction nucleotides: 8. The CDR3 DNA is TGTGCCAGCAGCTTAGCAACGGGAGGGGGAGGAGAGCAGTACTTC. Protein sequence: CASSLATGGGGEQYF.

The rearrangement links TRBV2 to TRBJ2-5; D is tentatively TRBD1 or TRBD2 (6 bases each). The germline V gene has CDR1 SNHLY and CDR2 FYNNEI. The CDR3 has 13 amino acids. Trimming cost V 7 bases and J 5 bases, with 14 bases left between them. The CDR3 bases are TGTGCCAGCAAACGGGGGCCAGGGGAGACCCAGTACTTC. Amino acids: CASKRGPGETQYF.

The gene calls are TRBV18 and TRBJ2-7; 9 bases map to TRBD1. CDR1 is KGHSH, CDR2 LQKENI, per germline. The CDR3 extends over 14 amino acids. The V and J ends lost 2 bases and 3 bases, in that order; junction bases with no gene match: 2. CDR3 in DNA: TGTGCCAGCTCACCAGCGGGACAGGGCTACGAGCAGTACTTC. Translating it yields CASSPAGQGYEQYF. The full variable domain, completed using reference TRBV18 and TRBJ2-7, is NAGVMQNPRHLVRRRGQEARLRCSPMKGHSHVYWYRQLPEEGLKFMVYLQKENIIDESGMPKERFSAEFPKEGPSILRIQQVVRGDSAAYFCASSPAGQGYEQYFGPGTRLTVT.

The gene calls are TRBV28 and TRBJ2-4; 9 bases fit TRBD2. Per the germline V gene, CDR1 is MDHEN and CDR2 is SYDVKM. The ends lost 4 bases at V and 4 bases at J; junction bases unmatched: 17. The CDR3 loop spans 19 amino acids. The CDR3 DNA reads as TGTGCCAGCAGTTCCTATGATGGCGGCGGGAGGGTAACGAAAAACATTCAGTACTTC. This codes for CASSSYDGGGRVTKNIQYF.

The CDR3 is CASSFGPHSTDTQYF. The DNA for the CDR3 is TGCGCCAGCAGCTTCGGACCGCACAGCACAGATACGCAGTATTTT. The chain is built from TRBV5-1 and TRBJ2-3; D not certain. Per germline, CDR1 SGHRS and CDR2 YFSETQ. This CDR3 region has 15 residues. V lost 2 bases, J lost 0 bases, and 10 bases lay in between. Full variable domain (outside the CDR3, taken from reference TRBV5-1 and TRBJ2-3): KAGVTQTPRYLIKTRGQQVTLSCSPISGHRSVSWYQQTPGQGLQFLFEYFSETQRNKGNFPGRFSGRQFSNSRSEMNVSTLELGDSALYLCASSFGPHSTDTQYFGPGTRLTVL.

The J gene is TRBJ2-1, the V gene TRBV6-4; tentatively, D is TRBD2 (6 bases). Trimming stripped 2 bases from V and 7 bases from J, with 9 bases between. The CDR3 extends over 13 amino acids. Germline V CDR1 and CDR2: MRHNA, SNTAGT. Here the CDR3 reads CASSDPLANEQFF. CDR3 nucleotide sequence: TGTGCCAGCAGTGACCCGCTAGCGAATGAGCAGTTCTTC.

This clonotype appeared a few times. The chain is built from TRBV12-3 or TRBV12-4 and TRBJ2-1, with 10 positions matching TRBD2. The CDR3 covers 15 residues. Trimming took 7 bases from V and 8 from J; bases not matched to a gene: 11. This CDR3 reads CASTPASGSTYEQFF. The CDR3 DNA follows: TGTGCCAGCACCCCGGCTAGCGGGAGTACGTATGAGCAGTTCTTC.

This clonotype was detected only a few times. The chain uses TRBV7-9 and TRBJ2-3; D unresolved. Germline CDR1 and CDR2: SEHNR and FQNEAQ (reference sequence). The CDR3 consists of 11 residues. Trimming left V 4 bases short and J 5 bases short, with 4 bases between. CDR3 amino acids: CASSSEDTQYF. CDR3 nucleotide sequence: TGTGCCAGCAGCTCGGAAGATACGCAGTATTTT.

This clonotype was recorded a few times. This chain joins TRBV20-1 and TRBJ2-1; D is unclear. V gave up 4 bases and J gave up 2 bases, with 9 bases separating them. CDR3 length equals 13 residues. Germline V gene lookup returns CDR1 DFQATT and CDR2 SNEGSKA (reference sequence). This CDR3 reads CSAKEWAYNEQFF. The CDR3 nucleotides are TGCAGTGCTAAGGAGTGGGCCTACAATGAGCAGTTCTTC.